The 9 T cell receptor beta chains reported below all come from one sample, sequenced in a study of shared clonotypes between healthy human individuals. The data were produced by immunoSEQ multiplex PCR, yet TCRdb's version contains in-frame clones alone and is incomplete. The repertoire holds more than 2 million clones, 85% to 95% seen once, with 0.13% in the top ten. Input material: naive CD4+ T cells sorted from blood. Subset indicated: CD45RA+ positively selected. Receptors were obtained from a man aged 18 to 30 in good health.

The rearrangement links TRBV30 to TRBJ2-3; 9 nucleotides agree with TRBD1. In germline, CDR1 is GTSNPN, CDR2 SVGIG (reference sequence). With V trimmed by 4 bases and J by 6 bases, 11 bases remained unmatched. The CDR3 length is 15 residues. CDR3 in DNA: TGTGCCTGGACCGGTGGACAGGGGAGATTGGATACGCAGTATTTT. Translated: CAWTGGQGRLDTQYF. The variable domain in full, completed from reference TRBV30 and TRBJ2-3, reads SQTIHQWPATLVQPVGSPLSLECTVEGTSNPNLYWYRQAAGRGLQLLFYSVGIGQISSEVPQNLSASRPQDRQFILSSKKLLLSDSGFYLCAWTGGQGRLDTQYFGPGTRLTVL.

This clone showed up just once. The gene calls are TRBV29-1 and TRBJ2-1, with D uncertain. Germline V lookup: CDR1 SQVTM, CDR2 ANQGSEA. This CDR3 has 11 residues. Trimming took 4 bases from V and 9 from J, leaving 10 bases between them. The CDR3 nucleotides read TGCAGCGTTGGTGGAGACGGTGAGCAGTTCTTC. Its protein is CSVGGDGEQFF.

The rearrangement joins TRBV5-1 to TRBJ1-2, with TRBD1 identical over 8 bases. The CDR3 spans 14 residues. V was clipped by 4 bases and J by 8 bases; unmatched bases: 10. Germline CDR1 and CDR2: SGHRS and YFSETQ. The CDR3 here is CASSELGQGRGYTF. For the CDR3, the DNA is TGCGCCAGCAGCGAACTAGGACAGGGCAGGGGCTACACCTTC.

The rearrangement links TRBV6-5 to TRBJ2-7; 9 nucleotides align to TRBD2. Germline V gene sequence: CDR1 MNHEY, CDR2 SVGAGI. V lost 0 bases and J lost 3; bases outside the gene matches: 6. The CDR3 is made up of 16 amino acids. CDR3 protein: CASSYSGGRAGYEQYF. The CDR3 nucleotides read TGTGCCAGCAGTTACTCAGGCGGGAGGGCCGGCTACGAGCAGTACTTC.

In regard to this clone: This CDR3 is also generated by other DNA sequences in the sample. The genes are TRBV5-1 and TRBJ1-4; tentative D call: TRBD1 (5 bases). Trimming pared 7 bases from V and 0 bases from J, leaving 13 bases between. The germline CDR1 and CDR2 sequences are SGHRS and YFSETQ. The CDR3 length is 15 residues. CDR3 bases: TGCGCCAGCTCCTTGGGGGGAACAACTAATGAAAAACTGTTTTTT. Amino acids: CASSLGGTTNEKLFF.

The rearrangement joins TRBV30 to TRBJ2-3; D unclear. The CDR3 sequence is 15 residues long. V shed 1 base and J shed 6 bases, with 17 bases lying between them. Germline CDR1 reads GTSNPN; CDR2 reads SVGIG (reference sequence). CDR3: CAWSGTPGSFDTQYF. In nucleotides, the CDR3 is TGTGCCTGGAGTGGGACCCCGGGCTCATTTGATACGCAGTATTTT.

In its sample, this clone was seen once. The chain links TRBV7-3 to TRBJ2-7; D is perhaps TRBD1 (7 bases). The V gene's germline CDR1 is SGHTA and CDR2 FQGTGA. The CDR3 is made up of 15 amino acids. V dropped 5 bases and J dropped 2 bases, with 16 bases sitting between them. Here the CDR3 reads CASSHQGGGPYEQYF. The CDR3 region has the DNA TGTGCCAGCAGCCATCAGGGGGGCGGACCCTACGAGCAGTACTTC. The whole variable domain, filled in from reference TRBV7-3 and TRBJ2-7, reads GAGVSQTPSNKVTEKGKYVELRCDPISGHTALYWYRQSLGQGPEFLIYFQGTGAADDSGLPNDRFFAVRPEGSVSTLKIQRTERGDSAVYLCASSHQGGGPYEQYFGPGTRLTVT.

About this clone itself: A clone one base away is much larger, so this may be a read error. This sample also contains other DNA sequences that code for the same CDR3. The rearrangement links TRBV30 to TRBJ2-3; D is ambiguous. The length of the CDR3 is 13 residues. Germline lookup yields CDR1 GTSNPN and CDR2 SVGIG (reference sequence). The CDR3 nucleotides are TGTGCCTGGAGTGTACTTAGCACGGATACGCAGTATTTT. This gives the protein CAWSVLSTDTQYF. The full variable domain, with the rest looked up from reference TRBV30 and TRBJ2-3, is SQTIHQWPATLVQPVGSPLSLECTVEGTSNPNLYWYRQAAGRGLQLLFYSVGIGQISSEVPQNLSASRPQDRQFILSSKKLLLSDSGFYLCAWSVLSTDTQYFGPGTRLTVL.

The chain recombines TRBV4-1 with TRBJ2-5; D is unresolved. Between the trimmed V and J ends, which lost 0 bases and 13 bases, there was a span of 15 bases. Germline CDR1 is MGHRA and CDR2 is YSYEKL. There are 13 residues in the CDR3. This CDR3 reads CASSQDRRIFPYF. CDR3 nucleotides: TGCGCCAGCAGCCAAGACCGACGGATCTTCCCGTACTTC.